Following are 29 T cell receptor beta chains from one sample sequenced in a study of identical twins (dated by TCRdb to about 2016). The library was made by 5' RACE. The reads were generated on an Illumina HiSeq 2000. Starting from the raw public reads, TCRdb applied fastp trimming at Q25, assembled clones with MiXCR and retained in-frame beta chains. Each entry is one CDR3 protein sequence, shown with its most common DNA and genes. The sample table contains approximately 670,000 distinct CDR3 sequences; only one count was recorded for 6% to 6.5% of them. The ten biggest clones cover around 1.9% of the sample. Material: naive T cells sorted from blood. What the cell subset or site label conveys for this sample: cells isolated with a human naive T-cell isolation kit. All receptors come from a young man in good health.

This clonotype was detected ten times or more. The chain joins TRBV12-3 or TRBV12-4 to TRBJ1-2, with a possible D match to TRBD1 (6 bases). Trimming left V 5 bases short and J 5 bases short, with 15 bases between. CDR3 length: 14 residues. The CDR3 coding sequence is TGTGCCAGCAGTCCTTACGGACAGCGTTATGGCTACACCTTC. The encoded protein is CASSPYGQRYGYTF.

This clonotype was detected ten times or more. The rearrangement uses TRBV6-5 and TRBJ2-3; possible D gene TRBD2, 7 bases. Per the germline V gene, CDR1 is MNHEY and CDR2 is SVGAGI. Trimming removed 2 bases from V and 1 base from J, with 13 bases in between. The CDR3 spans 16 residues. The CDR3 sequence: CASSYRGAEGTDTQYF. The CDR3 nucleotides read TGTGCCAGCAGTTACCGGGGGGCAGAGGGCACAGATACGCAGTATTTT.

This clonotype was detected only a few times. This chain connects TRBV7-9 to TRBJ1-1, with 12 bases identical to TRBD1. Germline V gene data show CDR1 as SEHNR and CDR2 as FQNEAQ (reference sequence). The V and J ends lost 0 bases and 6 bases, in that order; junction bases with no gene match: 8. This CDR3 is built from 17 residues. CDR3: CASSLAEGGQGAPEAFF. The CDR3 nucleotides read TGTGCCAGCAGCTTAGCCGAGGGGGGACAGGGGGCACCTGAAGCTTTCTTT. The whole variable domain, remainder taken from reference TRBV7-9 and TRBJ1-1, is DTGVSQNPRHKITKRGQNVTFRCDPISEHNRLYWYRQTLGQGPEFLTYFQNEAQLEKSRLLSDRFSAERPKGSFSTLEIQRTEQGDSAMYLCASSLAEGGQGAPEAFFGQGTRLTVV.

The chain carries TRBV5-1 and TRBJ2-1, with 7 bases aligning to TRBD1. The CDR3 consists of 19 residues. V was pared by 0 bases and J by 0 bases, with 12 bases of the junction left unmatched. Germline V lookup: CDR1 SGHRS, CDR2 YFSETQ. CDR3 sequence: CASSLAGDSSLSSYNEQFF. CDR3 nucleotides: TGCGCCAGCAGCTTGGCCGGGGACAGCTCCCTCAGCTCCTACAATGAGCAGTTCTTC.

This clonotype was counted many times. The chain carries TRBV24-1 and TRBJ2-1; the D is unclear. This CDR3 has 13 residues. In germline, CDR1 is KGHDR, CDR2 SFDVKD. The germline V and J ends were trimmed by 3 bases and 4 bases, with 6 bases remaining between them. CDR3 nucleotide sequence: TGTGCCACCAGTGATGTAAAATACAATGAGCAGTTCTTC. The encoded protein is CATSDVKYNEQFF.

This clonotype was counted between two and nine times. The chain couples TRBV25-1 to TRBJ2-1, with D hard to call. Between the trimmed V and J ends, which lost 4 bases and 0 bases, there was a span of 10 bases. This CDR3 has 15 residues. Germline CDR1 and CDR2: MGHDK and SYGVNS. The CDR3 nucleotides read TGTGCCAGCAGTGTCACAGATTTCTCCTACAATGAGCAGTTCTTC. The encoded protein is CASSVTDFSYNEQFF. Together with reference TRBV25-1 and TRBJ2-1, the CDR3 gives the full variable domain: EADIYQTPRYLVIGTGKKITLECSQTMGHDKMYWYQQDPGMELHLIHYSYGVNSTEKGDLSSESTVSRIRTEHFPLTLESARPSHTSQYLCASSVTDFSYNEQFFGPGTRLTVL.

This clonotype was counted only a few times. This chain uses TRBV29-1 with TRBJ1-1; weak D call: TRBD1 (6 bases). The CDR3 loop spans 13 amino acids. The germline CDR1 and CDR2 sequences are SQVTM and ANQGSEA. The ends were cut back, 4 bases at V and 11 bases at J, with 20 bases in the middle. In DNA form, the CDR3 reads TGCAGCGTTGTCACGGGGGGCAGTCCGGGGGCTTTCTTT. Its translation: CSVVTGGSPGAFF.

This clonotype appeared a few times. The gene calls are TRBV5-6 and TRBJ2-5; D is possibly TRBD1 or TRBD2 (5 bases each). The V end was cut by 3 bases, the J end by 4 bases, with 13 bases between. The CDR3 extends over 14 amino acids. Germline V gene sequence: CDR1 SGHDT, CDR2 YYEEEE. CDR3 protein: CASSWVGERETQYF. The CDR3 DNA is TGTGCCAGCAGCTGGGTGGGGGAGCGAGAGACCCAGTACTTC.

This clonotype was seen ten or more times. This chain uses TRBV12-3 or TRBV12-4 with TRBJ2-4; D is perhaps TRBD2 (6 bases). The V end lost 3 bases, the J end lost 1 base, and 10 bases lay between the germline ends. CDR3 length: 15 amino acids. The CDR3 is CASSFGSRAKNIQYF. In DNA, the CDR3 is TGTGCCAGCAGTTTCGGGAGTAGGGCCAAAAACATTCAGTACTTC.

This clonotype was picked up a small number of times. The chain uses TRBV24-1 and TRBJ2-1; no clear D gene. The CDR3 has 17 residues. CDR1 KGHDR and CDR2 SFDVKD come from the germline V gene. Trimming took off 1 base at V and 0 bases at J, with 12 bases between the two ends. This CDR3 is CATSDLNPASSYNEQFF. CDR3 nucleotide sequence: TGTGCCACCAGTGATTTAAATCCGGCAAGCTCCTACAATGAGCAGTTCTTC.

This CDR3 reads CASSVVGASDEQFF. In DNA, the CDR3 is TGTGCCAGCAGCGTAGTCGGGGCTAGCGATGAGCAGTTCTTC. This chain joins TRBV9 and TRBJ2-1; possibly TRBD2 for D (6 bases). CDR3 length: 14 residues. CDR1 and CDR2 from the germline V gene are SGDLS and YYNGEE. The V end lost 0 bases, the J end lost 8 bases, and 12 bases lay between the germline ends.

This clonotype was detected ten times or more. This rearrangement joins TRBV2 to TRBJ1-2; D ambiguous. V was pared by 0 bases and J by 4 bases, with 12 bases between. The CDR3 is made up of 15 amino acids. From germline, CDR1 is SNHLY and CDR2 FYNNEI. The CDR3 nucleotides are TGTGCCAGCAGTGAAGCGGGGAGAACCAGCTATGGCTACACCTTC. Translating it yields CASSEAGRTSYGYTF. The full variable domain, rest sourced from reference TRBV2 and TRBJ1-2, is EPEVTQTPSHQVTQMGQEVILRCVPISNHLYFYWYRQILGQKVEFLVSFYNNEISEKSEIFDDQFSVERPDGSNFTLKIRSTKLEDSAMYFCASSEAGRTSYGYTFGSGTRLTVV.

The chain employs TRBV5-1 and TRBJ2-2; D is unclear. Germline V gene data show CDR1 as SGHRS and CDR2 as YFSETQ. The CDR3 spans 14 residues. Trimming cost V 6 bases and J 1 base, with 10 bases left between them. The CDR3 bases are TGCGCCAGCACGGTCAGGATGAACACCGGGGAGCTGTTTTTT. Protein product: CASTVRMNTGELFF.

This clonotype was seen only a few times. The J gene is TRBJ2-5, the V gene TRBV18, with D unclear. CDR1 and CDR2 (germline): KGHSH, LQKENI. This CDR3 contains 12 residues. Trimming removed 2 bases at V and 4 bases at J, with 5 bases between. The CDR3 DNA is TGTGCCAGCTCACCAGTCTCAGAGACCCAGTACTTC. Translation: CASSPVSETQYF.

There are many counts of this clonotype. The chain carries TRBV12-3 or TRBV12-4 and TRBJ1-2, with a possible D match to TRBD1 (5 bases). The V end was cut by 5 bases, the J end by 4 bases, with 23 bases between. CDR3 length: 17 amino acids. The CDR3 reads CASSRPGTDGSAYGYTF. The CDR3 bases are TGTGCCAGCAGTCGCCCAGGGACCGACGGGTCGGCCTATGGCTACACCTTC.

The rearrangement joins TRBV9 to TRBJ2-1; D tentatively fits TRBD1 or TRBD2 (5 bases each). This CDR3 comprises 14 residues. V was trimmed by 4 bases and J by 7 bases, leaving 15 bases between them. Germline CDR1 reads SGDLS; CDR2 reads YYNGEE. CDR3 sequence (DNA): TGTGCCAGCAGCCGGGACCCGGTTGGTAATGAGCAGTTCTTC. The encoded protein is CASSRDPVGNEQFF.

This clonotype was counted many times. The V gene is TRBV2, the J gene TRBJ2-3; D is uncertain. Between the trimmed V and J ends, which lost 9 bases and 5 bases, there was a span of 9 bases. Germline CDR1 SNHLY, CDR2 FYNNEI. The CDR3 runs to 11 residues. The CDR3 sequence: CASTGVDTQYF. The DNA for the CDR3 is TGTGCCAGTACCGGAGTAGATACGCAGTATTTT.

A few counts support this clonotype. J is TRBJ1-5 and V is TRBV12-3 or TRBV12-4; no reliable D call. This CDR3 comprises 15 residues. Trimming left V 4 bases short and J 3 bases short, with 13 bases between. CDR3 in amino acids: CASSSDWEVNQPQHF. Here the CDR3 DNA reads TGTGCCAGCAGTTCGGACTGGGAAGTCAATCAGCCCCAGCATTTT.

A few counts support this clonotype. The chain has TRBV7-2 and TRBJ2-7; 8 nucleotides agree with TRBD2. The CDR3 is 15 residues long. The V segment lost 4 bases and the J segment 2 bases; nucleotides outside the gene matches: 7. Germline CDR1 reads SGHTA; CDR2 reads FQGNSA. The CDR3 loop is CASSWTSSNAYEQYF. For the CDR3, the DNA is TGTGCCAGCAGCTGGACTAGCTCCAACGCCTACGAGCAGTACTTC.

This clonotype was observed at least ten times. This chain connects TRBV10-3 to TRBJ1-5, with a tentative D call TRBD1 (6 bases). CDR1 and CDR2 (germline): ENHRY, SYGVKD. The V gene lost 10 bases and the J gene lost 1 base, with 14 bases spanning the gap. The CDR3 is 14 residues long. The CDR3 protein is CATATTGSNQPQHF. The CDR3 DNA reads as TGTGCCACCGCTACTACAGGGAGCAATCAGCCCCAGCATTTT.

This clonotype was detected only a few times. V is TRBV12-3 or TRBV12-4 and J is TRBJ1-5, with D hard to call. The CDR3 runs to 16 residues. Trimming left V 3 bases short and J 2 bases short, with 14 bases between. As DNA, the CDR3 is TGTGCCAGCAGTTTCTCCTCCGGGATTCGCAATCAGCCCCAGCATTTT. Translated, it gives CASSFSSGIRNQPQHF.

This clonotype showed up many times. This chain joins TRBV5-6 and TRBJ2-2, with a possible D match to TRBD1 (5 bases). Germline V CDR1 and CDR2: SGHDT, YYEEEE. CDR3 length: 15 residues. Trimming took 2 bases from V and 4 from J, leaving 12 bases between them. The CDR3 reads CASSLSSRVTGELFF. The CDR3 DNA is TGTGCCAGCAGCTTATCTTCCAGGGTCACCGGGGAGCTGTTTTTT.

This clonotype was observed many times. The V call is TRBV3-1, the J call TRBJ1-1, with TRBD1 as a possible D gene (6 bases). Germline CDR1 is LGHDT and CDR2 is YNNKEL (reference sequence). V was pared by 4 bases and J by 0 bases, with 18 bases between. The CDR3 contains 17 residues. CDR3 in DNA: TGTGCCAGCAGCCGTTACAGGGAGGCGGGATTGAACACTGAAGCTTTCTTT. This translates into CASSRYREAGLNTEAFF.

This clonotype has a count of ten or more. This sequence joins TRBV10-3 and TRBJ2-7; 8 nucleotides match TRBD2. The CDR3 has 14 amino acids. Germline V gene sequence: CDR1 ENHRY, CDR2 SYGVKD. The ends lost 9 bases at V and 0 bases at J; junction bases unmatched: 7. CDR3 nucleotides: TGTGCCATTTCTAGCGGGCTGAACTCCTACGAGCAGTACTTC. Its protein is CAISSGLNSYEQYF.

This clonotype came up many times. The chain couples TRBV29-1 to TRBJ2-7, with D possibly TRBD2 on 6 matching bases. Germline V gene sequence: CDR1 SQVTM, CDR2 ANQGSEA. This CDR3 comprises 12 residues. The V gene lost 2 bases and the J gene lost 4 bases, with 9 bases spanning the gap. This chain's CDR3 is CSVEWGDYEQYF. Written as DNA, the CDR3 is TGCAGCGTTGAATGGGGGGATTACGAGCAGTACTTC.

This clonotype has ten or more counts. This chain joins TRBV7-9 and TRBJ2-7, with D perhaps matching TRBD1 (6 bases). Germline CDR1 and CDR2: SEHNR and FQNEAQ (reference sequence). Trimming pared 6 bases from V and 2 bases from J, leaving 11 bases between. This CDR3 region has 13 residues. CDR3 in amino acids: CASSSTGAYEQYF. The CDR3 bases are TGTGCCAGCAGTTCGACAGGAGCCTACGAGCAGTACTTC.

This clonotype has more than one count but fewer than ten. This CDR3 reads CASSPTANNEQFF. DNA of the CDR3: TGTGCCAGCAGCCCGACAGCAAACAATGAGCAGTTCTTC. J is TRBJ2-1 and V is TRBV11-2, with a possible D match to TRBD1 (5 bases). The CDR3 is made up of 13 amino acids. Germline assignment: CDR1 SGHAT and CDR2 FQNNGV. With 5 bases removed from V and 5 bases from J, the gap between germline ends came to 10 bases.

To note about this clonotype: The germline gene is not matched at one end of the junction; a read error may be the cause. The CDR3, as DNA: TGTGCCAGCAGCTACTCGACAGGGGACACCGGGGAGCTGTTTTTT. Encoded protein: CASSYSTGDTGELFF. This chain connects TRBV6-5 to TRBJ2-2; 8 bases fit TRBD1. Germline CDR1 is MNHEY and CDR2 is SVGAGI. CDR3 size: 15 residues.

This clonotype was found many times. For the CDR3, the DNA is TGTGCCAGCAGTTTTTCCCTGGAGGGCGGCTACACCTTC. Its translation: CASSFSLEGGYTF. The rearrangement links TRBV12-3 or TRBV12-4 to TRBJ1-2; no clear D gene. V was pared by 3 bases and J by 8 bases, with 13 bases between. The length of the CDR3 is 13 residues.